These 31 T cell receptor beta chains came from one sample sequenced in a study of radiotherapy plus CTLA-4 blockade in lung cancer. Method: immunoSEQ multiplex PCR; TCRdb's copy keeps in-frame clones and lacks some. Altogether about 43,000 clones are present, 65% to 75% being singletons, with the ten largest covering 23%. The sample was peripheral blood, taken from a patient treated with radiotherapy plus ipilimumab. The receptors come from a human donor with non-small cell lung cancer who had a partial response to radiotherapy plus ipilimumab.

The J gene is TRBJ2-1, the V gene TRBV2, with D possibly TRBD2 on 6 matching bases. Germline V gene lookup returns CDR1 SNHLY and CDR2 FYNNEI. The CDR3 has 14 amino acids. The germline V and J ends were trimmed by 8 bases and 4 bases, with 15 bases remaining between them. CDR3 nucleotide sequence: TGTGCCAGCTTCGGAGGGGCTCCTTACAATGAGCAGTTCTTC. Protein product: CASFGGAPYNEQFF.

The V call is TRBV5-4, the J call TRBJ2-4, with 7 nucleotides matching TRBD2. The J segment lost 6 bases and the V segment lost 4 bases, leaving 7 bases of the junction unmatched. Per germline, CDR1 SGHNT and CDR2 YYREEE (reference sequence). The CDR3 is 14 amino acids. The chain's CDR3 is CASSPMGGRNIQYF. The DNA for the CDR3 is TGTGCCAGCAGCCCGATGGGGGGGAGAAACATTCAGTACTTC.

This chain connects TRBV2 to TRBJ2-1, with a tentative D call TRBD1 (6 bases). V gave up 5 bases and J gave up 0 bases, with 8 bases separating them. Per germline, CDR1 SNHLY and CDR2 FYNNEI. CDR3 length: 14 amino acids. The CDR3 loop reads CASSKQGSYNEQFF. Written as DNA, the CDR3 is TGTGCCAGCAGTAAACAGGGCTCCTACAATGAGCAGTTCTTC.

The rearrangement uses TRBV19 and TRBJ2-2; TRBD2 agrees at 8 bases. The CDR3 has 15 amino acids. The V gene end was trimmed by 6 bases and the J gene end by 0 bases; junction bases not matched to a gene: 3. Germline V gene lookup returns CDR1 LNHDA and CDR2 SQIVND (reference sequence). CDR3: CASRSSGANTGELFF. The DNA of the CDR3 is TGTGCCAGTAGGAGTAGCGGGGCGAACACCGGGGAGCTGTTTTTT.

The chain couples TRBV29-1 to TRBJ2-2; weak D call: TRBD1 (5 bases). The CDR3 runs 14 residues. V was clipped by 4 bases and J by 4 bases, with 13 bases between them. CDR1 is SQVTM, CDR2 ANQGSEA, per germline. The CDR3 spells CSVAQGRATGELFF. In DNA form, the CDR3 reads TGCAGCGTTGCCCAAGGCAGGGCCACCGGGGAGCTGTTTTTT.

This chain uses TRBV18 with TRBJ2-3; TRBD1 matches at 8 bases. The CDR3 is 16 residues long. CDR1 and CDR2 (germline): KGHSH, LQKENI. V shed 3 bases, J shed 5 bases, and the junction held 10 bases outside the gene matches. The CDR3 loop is CASSPTARGRRDTQYF. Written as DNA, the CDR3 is TGTGCCAGCTCACCTACCGCCAGGGGGCGCCGAGATACGCAGTATTTT. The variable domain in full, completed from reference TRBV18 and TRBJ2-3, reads NAGVMQNPRHLVRRRGQEARLRCSPMKGHSHVYWYRQLPEEGLKFMVYLQKENIIDESGMPKERFSAEFPKEGPSILRIQQVVRGDSAAYFCASSPTARGRRDTQYFGPGTRLTVL.

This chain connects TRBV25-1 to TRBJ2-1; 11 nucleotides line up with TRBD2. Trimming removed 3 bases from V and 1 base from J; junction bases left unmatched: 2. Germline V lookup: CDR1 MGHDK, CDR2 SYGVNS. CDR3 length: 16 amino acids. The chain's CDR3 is CASSDSSGRSYNEQFF. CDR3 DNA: TGTGCCAGCAGTGATTCTAGCGGGAGGTCCTACAATGAGCAGTTCTTC.

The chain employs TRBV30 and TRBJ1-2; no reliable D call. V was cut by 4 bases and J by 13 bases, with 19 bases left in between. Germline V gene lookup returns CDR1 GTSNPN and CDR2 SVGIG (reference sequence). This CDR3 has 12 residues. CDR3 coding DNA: TGTGCCTGGATGAAAACTCTAGGCAAGGTCACCTTC. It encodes CAWMKTLGKVTF.

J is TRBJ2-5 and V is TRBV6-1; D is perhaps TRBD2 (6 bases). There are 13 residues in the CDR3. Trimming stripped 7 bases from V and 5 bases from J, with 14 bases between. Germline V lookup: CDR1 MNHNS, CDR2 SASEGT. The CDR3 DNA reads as TGTGCCAGCAACCCGTCCCGGGGGGAGACCCAGTACTTC. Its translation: CASNPSRGETQYF.

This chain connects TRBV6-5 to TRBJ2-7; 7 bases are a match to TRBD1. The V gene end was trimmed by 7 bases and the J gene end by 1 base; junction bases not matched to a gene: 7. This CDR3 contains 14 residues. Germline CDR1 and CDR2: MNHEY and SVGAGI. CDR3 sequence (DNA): TGTGCCAGCAAGCGACAGGGTAGGTCCTACGAGCAGTACTTC. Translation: CASKRQGRSYEQYF.

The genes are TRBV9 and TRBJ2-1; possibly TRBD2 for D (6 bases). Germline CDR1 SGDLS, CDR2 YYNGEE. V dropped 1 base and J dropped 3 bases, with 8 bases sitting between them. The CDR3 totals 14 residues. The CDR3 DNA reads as TGTGCCAGCAGCGTATTTAGCGGCTACAATGAGCAGTTCTTC. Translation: CASSVFSGYNEQFF. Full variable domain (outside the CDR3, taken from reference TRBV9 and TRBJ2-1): DSGVTQTPKHLITATGQRVTLRCSPRSGDLSVYWYQQSLDQGLQFLIQYYNGEERAKGNILERFSAQQFPDLHSELNLSSLELGDSALYFCASSVFSGYNEQFFGPGTRLTVL.

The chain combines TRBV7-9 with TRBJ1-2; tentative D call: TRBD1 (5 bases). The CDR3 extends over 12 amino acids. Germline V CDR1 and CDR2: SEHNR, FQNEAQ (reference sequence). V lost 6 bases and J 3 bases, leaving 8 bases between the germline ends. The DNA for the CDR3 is TGTGCCAGCAGTGCACAGGACTATGGCTACACCTTC. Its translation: CASSAQDYGYTF.

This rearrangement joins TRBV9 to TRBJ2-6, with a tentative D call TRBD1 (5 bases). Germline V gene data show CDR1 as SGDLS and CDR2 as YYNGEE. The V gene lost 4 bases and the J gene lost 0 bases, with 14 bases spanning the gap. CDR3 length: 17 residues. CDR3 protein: CASSPRQLLSGANVLTF. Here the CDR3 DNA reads TGTGCCAGCAGCCCAAGACAGCTACTCTCTGGGGCCAACGTCCTGACTTTC.

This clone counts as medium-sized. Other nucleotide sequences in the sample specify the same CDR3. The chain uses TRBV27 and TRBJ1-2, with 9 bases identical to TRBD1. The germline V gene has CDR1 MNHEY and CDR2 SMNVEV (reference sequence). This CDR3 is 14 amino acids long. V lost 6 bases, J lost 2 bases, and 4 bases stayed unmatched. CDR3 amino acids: CASSLQGANYGYTF. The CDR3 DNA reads TGTGCCAGCAGCCTACAGGGGGCGAACTATGGCTACACCTTC.

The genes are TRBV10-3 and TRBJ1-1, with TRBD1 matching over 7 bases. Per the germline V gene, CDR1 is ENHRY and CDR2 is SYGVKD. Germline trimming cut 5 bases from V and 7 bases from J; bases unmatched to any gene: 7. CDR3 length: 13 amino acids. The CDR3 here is CAISKTGRDEAFF. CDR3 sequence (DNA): TGTGCCATCAGTAAGACAGGGCGAGATGAAGCTTTCTTT.

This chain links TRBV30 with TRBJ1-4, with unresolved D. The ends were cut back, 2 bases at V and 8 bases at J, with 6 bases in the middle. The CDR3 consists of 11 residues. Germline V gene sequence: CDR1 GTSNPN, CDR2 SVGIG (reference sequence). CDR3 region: CAWSLGEKLFF. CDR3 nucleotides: TGTGCCTGGAGTCTAGGAGAAAAACTGTTTTTT. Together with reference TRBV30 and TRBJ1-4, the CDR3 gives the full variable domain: SQTIHQWPATLVQPVGSPLSLECTVEGTSNPNLYWYRQAAGRGLQLLFYSVGIGQISSEVPQNLSASRPQDRQFILSSKKLLLSDSGFYLCAWSLGEKLFFGSGTQLSVL.

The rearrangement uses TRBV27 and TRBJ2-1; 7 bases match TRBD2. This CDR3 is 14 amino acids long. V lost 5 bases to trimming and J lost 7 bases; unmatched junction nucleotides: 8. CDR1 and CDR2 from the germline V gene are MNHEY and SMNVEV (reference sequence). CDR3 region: CASSTGLVWNEQFF. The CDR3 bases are TGTGCCAGCAGTACCGGACTAGTCTGGAATGAGCAGTTCTTC.

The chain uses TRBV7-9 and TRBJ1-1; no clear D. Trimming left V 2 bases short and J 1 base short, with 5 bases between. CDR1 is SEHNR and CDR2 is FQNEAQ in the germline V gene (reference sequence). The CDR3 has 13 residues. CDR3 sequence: CASSLLENTEAFF. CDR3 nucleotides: TGTGCCAGCAGCTTATTAGAGAACACTGAAGCTTTCTTT.

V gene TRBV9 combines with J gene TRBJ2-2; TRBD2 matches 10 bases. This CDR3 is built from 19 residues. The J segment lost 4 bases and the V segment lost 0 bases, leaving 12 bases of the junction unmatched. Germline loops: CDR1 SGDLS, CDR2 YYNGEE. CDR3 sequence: CASSVAKRGGNFGTGELFF. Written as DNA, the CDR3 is TGTGCCAGCAGCGTAGCGAAGCGGGGGGGCAATTTCGGCACCGGGGAGCTGTTTTTT.

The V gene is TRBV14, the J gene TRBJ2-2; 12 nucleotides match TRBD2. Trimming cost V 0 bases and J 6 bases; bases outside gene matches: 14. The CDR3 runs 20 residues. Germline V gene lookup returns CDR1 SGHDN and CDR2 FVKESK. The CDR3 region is CASSQEWTSGKHRKAGELFF. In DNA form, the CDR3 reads TGTGCCAGCAGCCAAGAATGGACTAGCGGGAAACATCGTAAGGCCGGGGAGCTGTTTTTT.

The CDR3 spells CASSVYTEAFF. The CDR3 nucleotides are TGTGCCAGCAGTGTATACACTGAAGCTTTCTTT. The chain joins TRBV2 to TRBJ1-1; D unresolved. This CDR3 spans 11 amino acids. V was clipped by 4 bases and J by 3 bases, with 3 bases between them. The germline gives CDR1 SNHLY, CDR2 FYNNEI.

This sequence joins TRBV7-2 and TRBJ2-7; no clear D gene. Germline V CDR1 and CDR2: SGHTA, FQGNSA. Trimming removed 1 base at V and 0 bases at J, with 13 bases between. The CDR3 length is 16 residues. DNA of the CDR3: TGTGCCAGCAGCTTAGGGTTTTCTAAATTCTCCTACGAGCAGTACTTC. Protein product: CASSLGFSKFSYEQYF.

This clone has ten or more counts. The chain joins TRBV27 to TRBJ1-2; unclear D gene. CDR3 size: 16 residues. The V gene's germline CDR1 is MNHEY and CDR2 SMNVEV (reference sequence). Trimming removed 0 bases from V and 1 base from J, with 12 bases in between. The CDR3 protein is CASSLSWQALNYGYTF. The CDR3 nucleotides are TGTGCCAGCAGTTTATCGTGGCAGGCCCTTAACTATGGCTACACCTTC.

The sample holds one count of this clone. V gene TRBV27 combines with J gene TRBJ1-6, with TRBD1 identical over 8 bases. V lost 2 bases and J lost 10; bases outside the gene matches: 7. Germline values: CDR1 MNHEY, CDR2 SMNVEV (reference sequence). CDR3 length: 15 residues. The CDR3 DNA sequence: TGTGCCAGCAGTTTAGGACAGGGAGTATCGTCACCCCTCCACTTT. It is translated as CASSLGQGVSSPLHF.

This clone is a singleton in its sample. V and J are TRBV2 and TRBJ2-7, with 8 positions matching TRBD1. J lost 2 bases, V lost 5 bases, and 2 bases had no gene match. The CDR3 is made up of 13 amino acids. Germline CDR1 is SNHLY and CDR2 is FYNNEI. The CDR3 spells CASSPTGAYEQYF. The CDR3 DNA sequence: TGTGCCAGCAGTCCGACAGGGGCCTACGAGCAGTACTTC.

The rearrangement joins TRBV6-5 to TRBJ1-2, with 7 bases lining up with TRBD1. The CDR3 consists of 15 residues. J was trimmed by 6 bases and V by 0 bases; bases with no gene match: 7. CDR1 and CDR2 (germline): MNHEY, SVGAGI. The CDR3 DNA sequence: TGTGCCAGCAGTTACTCGGTACAGGACAGGAATGGCTACACCTTC. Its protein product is CASSYSVQDRNGYTF.

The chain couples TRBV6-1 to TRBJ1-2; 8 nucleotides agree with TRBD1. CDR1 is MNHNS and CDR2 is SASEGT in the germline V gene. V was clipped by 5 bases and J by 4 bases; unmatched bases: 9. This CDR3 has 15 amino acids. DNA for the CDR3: TGTGCCAGCAGTTCACGACAGGGGCTGGTCTATGGCTACACCTTC. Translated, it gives CASSSRQGLVYGYTF.

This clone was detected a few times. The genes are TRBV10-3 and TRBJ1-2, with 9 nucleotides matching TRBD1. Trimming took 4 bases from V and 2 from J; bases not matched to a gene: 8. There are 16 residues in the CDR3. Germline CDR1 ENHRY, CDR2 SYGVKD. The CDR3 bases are TGTGCCATCAGTGTATGGACAGGGGCCAAGAACTATGGCTACACCTTC. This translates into CAISVWTGAKNYGYTF.

Written as DNA, the CDR3 is TGTGCCAGCAGCGCCCGACTATGGACAGATTCCAACTATGGCTACACCTTC. Amino acids: CASSARLWTDSNYGYTF. This chain connects TRBV9 to TRBJ1-2, with a possible D match to TRBD1 (6 bases). CDR3 length: 17 amino acids. Germline CDR1 is SGDLS and CDR2 is YYNGEE. Trimming removed 3 bases from V and 2 bases from J, with 20 bases in between.

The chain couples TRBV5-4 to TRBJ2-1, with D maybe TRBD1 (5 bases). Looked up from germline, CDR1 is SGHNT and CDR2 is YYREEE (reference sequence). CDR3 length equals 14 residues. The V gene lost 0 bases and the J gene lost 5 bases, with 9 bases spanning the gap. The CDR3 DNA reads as TGTGCCAGCAGCTTGGGGGGCCGGAACAATGAGCAGTTCTTC. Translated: CASSLGGRNNEQFF.

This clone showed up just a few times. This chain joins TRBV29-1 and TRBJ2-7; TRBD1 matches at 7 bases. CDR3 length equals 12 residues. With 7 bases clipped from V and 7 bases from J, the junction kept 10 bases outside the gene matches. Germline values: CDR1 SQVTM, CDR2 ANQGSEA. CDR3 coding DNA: TGCAGCGCCCAGGGGGTCCCAGGAGAGCAGTACTTC. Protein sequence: CSAQGVPGEQYF.